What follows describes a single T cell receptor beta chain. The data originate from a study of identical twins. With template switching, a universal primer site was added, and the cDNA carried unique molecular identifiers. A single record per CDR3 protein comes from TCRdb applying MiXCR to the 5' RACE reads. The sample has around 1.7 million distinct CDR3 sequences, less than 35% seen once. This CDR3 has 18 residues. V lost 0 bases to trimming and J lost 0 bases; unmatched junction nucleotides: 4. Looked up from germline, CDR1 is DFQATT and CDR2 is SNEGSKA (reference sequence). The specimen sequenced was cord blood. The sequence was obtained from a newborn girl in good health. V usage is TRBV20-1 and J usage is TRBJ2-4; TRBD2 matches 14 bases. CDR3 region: CSARDRTSGRLAKNIQYF. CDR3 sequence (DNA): TGCAGTGCTAGAGATAGGACTAGCGGGAGGCTAGCCAAAAACATTCAGTACTTC.